Detailed here is one T cell receptor (gamma chain). This clone is deemed medium-sized (0.01 to 0.1%). The specificity of this receptor is unknown. No much larger clone is present one base from it, and per-base qualities are unavailable. These data come from a study of fetal and pediatric gammadelta thymocytes (dated by TCRdb to between 2021 and 2023). About the full investigation: Previously published data and newly generated, unpublished data were combined in the bulk gammadelta thymocyte repertoires, which were used to strengthen a single-cell study of gammadelta thymocyte development. Bulk TCR repertoire data were added to increase subject numbers and strengthen the CDR3 publicity analysis. In total, the bulk gammadelta thymocyte repertoire set covered 10 or so subjects, made up of 7 pediatric thymus donors and 3 fetal thymus donors. The bulk gammadelta thymocyte repertoires combined unpublished data with previously published data (refs 27,28). On the study overall, not on this receptor specifically: Fetal gammadelta thymocyte repertoires were previously reported to be enriched for TRDV2, TRGV8 and TRGV9 usage, low N additions and public CDR3s compared with post-natal repertoires.

Instrument used: Illumina MiSeq. In the original analysis: To analyze publicity, the Vgamma9Vdelta2 and nonVgamma9Vdelta2 bulk CDR3 files from each subject were merged so that every subject had one combined repertoire. Using base R and dplyr, CDR3 publicity was scored on a scale from 0 to 19 by checking each amino acid sequence across 9 single-cell datasets and under 13 bulk repertoires. TCRdb called clones anew from the public reads via CATT; matching DNA rows were later pooled. These V and J calls rely on TCRdb rather than the paper's analysis. For this sample the table gives roughly 900 gamma-chain clones, of which approximately 5% were detected only once. The ten biggest clones cover roughly 6.4% of the sample. Staining of thymocytes was performed with Zombie NIR viability dye and with antibodies against CD3 (UCHT1), TCRgammadelta (11F2), TCRVgamma9 (IMMU360) and TCRVdelta2 (IMMU389). Bulk TRD and TRG CDR3 repertoires were produced separately from sorted Vgamma9Vdelta2 and nonVgamma9Vdelta2 gammadelta thymocytes taken from human fetal and pediatric thymuses. Pediatric thymus tissue was obtained in Belgium from children undergoing cardiac surgery. The ages of the pediatric thymus donors in the study ranged between about 1 and 12 years. Thymic cell suspensions were prepared from fetal and post-natal thymuses as described previously. NonVgamma9Vdelta2 thymocytes were sorted as CD3+ gammadeltaTCR+ cells that did not have the Vgamma9+Vdelta2+ phenotype. Cells were sorted on a FACS Aria III cell sorter (BD Biosciences).

The CDR3 runs 14 residues from the cysteine to the phenylalanine. Only the CDR3 region is kept as DNA, spanning 42 bases read in frame from base 1. Sequences VENAVY (CDR1) and YDSYNSRV (CDR2) are obtained from the germline V gene. V is cut back by 0 bases and J by 4 bases, with 2 bases in the junction unmatched. The sample consisted of non-Vgamma9Vdelta2 gamma-delta T cells from the thymus. This sample's cell subset or site label indicates: CD3+gammadeltaTCR+ thymocytes not co-expressing Vgamma9 and Vdelta2. In this chain, TRGV8 is recombined with TRGJP1. The receptor was derived from a child who underwent cardiac surgery and was recorded as healthy. The CDR3 in this case is CATWDRSTGWFKIF. Here is the DNA: TGTGCCACCTGGGATAGGAGCACTGGTTGGTTCAAGATATTT.